These 2 T cell receptor beta chains share one sample of origin, sequenced in a study of chemoradiotherapy in HPV16-positive cancers. Only in-frame clones appear in the TCRdb table, and some are missing; sequencing was by immunoSEQ multiplex PCR. The sample records roughly 7,300 clones, around 80% being singletons. Collection took place from a patient who underwent chemoradiotherapy. The receptors come from a human donor with HPV-associated anogenital cancer.

This clone has just a few counts. J is TRBJ1-1 and V is TRBV7-9; the D gene is possibly TRBD1 (5 bases). CDR3 length: 14 amino acids. V dropped 5 bases and J dropped 0 bases, with 10 bases sitting between them. Germline V gene lookup returns CDR1 SEHNR and CDR2 FQNEAQ (reference sequence). In DNA form, the CDR3 reads TGTGCCAGCAGCGCCGGGACGGTGAACACTGAAGCTTTCTTT. Protein: CASSAGTVNTEAFF.

The V and J genes are TRBV5-4 and TRBJ2-7; D gene uncertain. CDR3 length: 14 residues. Trimming shortened V by 1 base and J by 6 bases, and 14 bases separated the two germline ends. CDR1 SGHNT and CDR2 YYREEE come from the germline V gene (reference sequence). In DNA form, the CDR3 reads TGTGCCAGCAGCTTGCAGAAACAGCCTCCCGAGCAGTACTTC. Encoded protein: CASSLQKQPPEQYF.